This T cell receptor beta chain was obtained from a study of identical twins. Overall study findings and caveats: Cross-sectional statistical analysis, not tracking of the same donors, underpinned the conclusions. It was out-of-frame TCR alpha sharing in monozygotic twins that models underestimated.

A word on this clonotype: Its target is unknown.

Template switching added a universal primer binding site, and final cDNA carried unique molecular identifiers. From the 5' RACE reads, TCRdb called clonotypes with MiXCR, one entry per CDR3 protein. The data contain hundreds of thousands of distinct CDR3 sequences, around a tenth of them singletons. Germline CDR1 is DFQATT and CDR2 is SNEGSKA (reference sequence). V lost 6 bases and J lost 4, with 12 bases in between. The CDR3 has 12 amino acids. The specimen was memory (CD45RO+) T cells sorted from blood. The V call is TRBV20-1, the J call TRBJ1-2; D is unresolved. The receptor comes from a woman younger than 35 in good health. The chain's CDR3 is CSAGPAFYGYTF. CDR3 nucleotides: TGCAGTGCAGGACCAGCGTTCTATGGCTACACCTTC.